This T cell receptor beta chain was identified during a study of T cells in Graves' hyperthyroidism and ophthalmopathy. As for the study in general: Peripheral blood was taken when the disease was first diagnosed, before any treatment began. Study-wide points: Blood also contained most expanded thyroid clonotypes above 0.001.

This clonotype has ten or more counts. Its antigen is not known. Germline V CDR1 and CDR2: SGHRS, YFSETQ. The CDR3 is 16 amino acids. J gave up 1 base and V 0 bases, and 4 bases lay outside the gene matches. Amplified regions were TCR beta CDR3 sequences from RNA transcripts. Initially, a first-round RT-PCR of the TCR CDR3 employed the HTBI primer set. TCRdb independently ran MiXCR on the multiplex PCR reads; one entry per CDR3 protein. The table includes around 300,000 distinct CDR3 sequences, approximately 13% detected once. Newly diagnosed patients aged 18 to 65 had hyperthyroidism of under 2 months' duration.

This sequence joins TRBV5-1 and TRBJ1-1; 9 bases are shared with TRBD1. The source material was blood. This clonotype was sampled from a woman in her 40s with Graves' hyperthyroidism. The CDR3 loop reads CASSLVYRGRNTEAFF. CDR3 nucleotides: TGCGCCAGCAGCTTGGTCTACAGGGGGCGGAACACTGAAGCTTTCTTT.